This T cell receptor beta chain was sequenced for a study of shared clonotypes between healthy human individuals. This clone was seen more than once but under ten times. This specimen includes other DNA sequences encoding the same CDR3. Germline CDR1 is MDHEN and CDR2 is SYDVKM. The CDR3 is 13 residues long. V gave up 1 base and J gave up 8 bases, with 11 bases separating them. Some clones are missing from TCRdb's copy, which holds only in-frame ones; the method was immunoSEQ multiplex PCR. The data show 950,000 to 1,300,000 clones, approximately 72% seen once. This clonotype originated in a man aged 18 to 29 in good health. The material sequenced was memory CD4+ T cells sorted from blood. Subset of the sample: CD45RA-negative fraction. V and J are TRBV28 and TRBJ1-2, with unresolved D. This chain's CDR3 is CASSLSGRSGYTF. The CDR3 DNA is TGTGCCAGCAGTTTATCGGGGAGGTCCGGCTACACCTTC.